This entry lists 14 T cell receptor beta chains sequenced from one sample in a study of blood T cell repertoires in COVID-19. Repertoires were generated with immunoSEQ multiplex PCR, while TCRdb's copy carries only in-frame clones and drops some. Seen here are tens of thousands of clones, 65% to 90% observed once, and the top ten hold roughly 41%. The sequenced sample consisted of peripheral blood. The receptors come from an elderly man with acute or convalescent COVID-19.

V and J are TRBV18 and TRBJ1-1, with D possibly TRBD1 on 5 matching bases. Per the germline V gene, CDR1 is KGHSH and CDR2 is LQKENI. Trimming removed 6 bases at V and 3 bases at J, with 11 bases between. The CDR3 totals 13 residues. This chain's CDR3 is CASSGGEDTEAFF. The DNA for the CDR3 is TGTGCCAGCTCCGGGGGGGAGGACACTGAAGCTTTCTTT.

This chain joins TRBV11-2 and TRBJ2-7, with 13 bases identical to TRBD2. CDR3 length equals 20 residues. Trimming cost V 0 bases and J 0 bases; bases outside gene matches: 11. Germline V lookup: CDR1 SGHAT, CDR2 FQNNGV. In nucleotides, the CDR3 is TGTGCCAGCAGCTTAGAAAGGGTCCGGGGACTAGCGGGGTTCTCCTACGAGCAGTACTTC. This sequence encodes CASSLERVRGLAGFSYEQYF. Variable domain in full (rest from reference TRBV11-2 and TRBJ2-7): EAGVAQSPRYKIIEKRQSVAFWCNPISGHATLYWYQQILGQGPKLLIQFQNNGVVDDSQLPKDRFSAERLKGVDSTLKIQPAKLEDSAVYLCASSLERVRGLAGFSYEQYFGPGTRLTVT.

This clone was picked up a small number of times. The chain joins TRBV15 to TRBJ2-1, with D maybe TRBD2 (6 bases). Between the trimmed V and J ends, which lost 0 bases and 8 bases, there was a span of 8 bases. Per germline, CDR1 LNHNV and CDR2 YYDKDF (reference sequence). This CDR3 has 13 residues. The CDR3 nucleotides are TGTGCCACCAGCAGAGATGGAGGGGATGAGCAGTTCTTC. It encodes CATSRDGGDEQFF.

J is TRBJ2-2 and V is TRBV18; D possibly corresponds to TRBD2 (6 bases). The germline CDR1 and CDR2 sequences are KGHSH and LQKENI. CDR3 length: 17 residues. Trimming took off 1 base at V and 8 bases at J, with 20 bases between the two ends. For the CDR3, the DNA is TGTGCCAGCTCACCACGTCGAAATGCGGGGCCAGGAGGGGAGCTGTTTTTT. Translation gives CASSPRRNAGPGGELFF.

This clone was detected only once. V is TRBV7-2 and J is TRBJ1-2, with a tentative D call TRBD1 (6 bases). V was trimmed by 4 bases and J by 8 bases, leaving 14 bases between them. The length of the CDR3 is 13 residues. CDR1 and CDR2 (germline): SGHTA, FQGNSA. The CDR3 DNA reads TGTGCCAGCAGCTCAGGACAGATAGGCGGCTACACCTTC. This sequence encodes CASSSGQIGGYTF.

The J gene is TRBJ2-5, the V gene TRBV27; weak D call: TRBD1 (5 bases). The CDR3 is 10 residues long. From germline, CDR1 is MNHEY and CDR2 SMNVEV (reference sequence). Trimming stripped 7 bases from V and 5 bases from J, with 5 bases between. The CDR3 DNA reads as TGTGCCAGCAACAGGGAGACCCAGTACTTC. Protein sequence: CASNRETQYF.

V is TRBV5-1 and J is TRBJ2-3; 10 nucleotides line up with TRBD1. The CDR3 has 15 residues. Germline V gives CDR1 SGHRS, CDR2 YFSETQ. Trimming at V came to 0 bases and at J to 3 bases, leaving 1 base not matched to a gene. This CDR3 reads CASSLGTGGTDTQYF. The CDR3 DNA reads TGCGCCAGCAGCTTGGGGACAGGGGGAACAGATACGCAGTATTTT.

The rearrangement joins TRBV18 to TRBJ1-2; the match to TRBD1 covers 9 bases. Germline values: CDR1 KGHSH, CDR2 LQKENI. The CDR3 runs to 17 residues. V dropped 3 bases and J dropped 2; count of bases not matched to a gene: 10. The chain's CDR3 is CASSPRSGTGTNYGYTF. Here the CDR3 DNA reads TGTGCCAGCTCACCGCGATCCGGGACAGGGACCAACTATGGCTACACCTTC.

The table lists this clone with a few counts. It may be a read error: a sequence one base away is much more abundant. J is TRBJ2-3 and V is TRBV4-1, with D unresolved. The CDR3 runs to 14 residues. CDR1 is MGHRA, CDR2 YSYEKL, per germline. The CDR3 protein is CPSSRREGTDTQYF. The DNA for the CDR3 is TGCCCCAGCAGCCGACGAGAGGGCACAGATACGCAGTATTTT.

In this sample, this clone turned up once. For the CDR3, the DNA is TGTGCCAGCAGCGTAGGTCCCCTAGGCAATCAGCCCCAGCATTTT. Residues: CASSVGPLGNQPQHF. The chain recombines TRBV9 with TRBJ1-5; the D is unclear. The CDR3 has 15 amino acids. With 0 bases removed from V and 2 bases from J, the gap between germline ends came to 9 bases. Germline values: CDR1 SGDLS, CDR2 YYNGEE. Full variable domain (rest looked up from reference TRBV9 and TRBJ1-5): DSGVTQTPKHLITATGQRVTLRCSPRSGDLSVYWYQQSLDQGLQFLIQYYNGEERAKGNILERFSAQQFPDLHSELNLSSLELGDSALYFCASSVGPLGNQPQHFGDGTRLSIL.

The chain joins TRBV7-2 to TRBJ1-1; TRBD1 matches 9 bases. Germline V gene data show CDR1 as SGHTA and CDR2 as FQGNSA. J was trimmed by 5 bases and V by 0 bases; bases with no gene match: 10. The CDR3 extends over 17 amino acids. This chain's CDR3 is CASSLAGVTGGVTEAFF. CDR3 bases: TGTGCCAGCAGCTTAGCTGGGGTGACAGGGGGGGTAACTGAAGCTTTCTTT.

The chain couples TRBV29-1 to TRBJ2-1, with 8 bases matching TRBD1. Germline-derived CDR1 and CDR2 are SQVTM and ANQGSEA. There are 16 residues in the CDR3. J lost 0 bases, V lost 5 bases, and 9 bases had no gene match. The CDR3 nucleotides read TGCAGCGTTCGGACAGGGATGATACTCTCCTACAATGAGCAGTTCTTC. Its protein is CSVRTGMILSYNEQFF.

The V and J genes are TRBV27 and TRBJ2-1; 7 bases are a match to TRBD2. The CDR3 runs to 15 residues. The V and J ends lost 3 bases and 5 bases, in that order; junction bases with no gene match: 7. Per germline, CDR1 MNHEY and CDR2 SMNVEV (reference sequence). The CDR3 bases are TGTGCCAGCAGTTTGATTGGGACTAACCACAATGAGCAGTTCTTC. This sequence encodes CASSLIGTNHNEQFF.

J is TRBJ2-5 and V is TRBV3-1 (or the pseudogene TRBV3-2), with D possibly matching TRBD2 (6 bases). The germline V and J ends were trimmed by 3 bases and 5 bases, with 13 bases remaining between them. From germline, CDR1 is LGHDT and CDR2 YNNKEL (reference sequence). This CDR3 spans 14 amino acids. The CDR3 reads CASSHRLGGETQYF. In DNA form, the CDR3 reads TGTGCCAGCAGCCACAGACTCGGAGGGGAGACCCAGTACTTC.